Given below is one T cell receptor beta chain in context. This entry belongs to a study of control samples from healthy donors and cancer patients. Assay used: immunoSEQ multiplex PCR; TCRdb lists only in-frame clones, some missing. The repertoire holds 61,000 or so clones, with around 89% as singletons. The germline V gene has CDR1 GTSNPN and CDR2 SVGIG (reference sequence). V dropped 0 bases and J dropped 2; count of bases not matched to a gene: 11. CDR3 length equals 17 residues. What was sequenced was PBMCs. This chain connects TRBV30 to TRBJ2-5; 8 positions agree with TRBD2. The sequence derives from a man in his sixties with colorectal cancer. For the CDR3, the DNA is TGTGCCTGGAGTGTACAACGGGGGGGGGCCTGGCAAGAGACCCAGTACTTC. The encoded protein is CAWSVQRGGAWQETQYF. Using reference TRBV30 and TRBJ2-5 for the parts outside the CDR3, the full variable domain is SQTIHQWPATLVQPVGSPLSLECTVEGTSNPNLYWYRQAAGRGLQLLFYSVGIGQISSEVPQNLSASRPQDRQFILSSKKLLLSDSGFYLCAWSVQRGGAWQETQYFGPGTRLLVL.